The source of this T cell receptor (beta chain) is a study of Graves' ophthalmopathy and Graves' hyperthyroidism. In the study overall: Researchers obtained peripheral blood at initial diagnosis, before any treatment had begun.

Every ophthalmopathy donor presented moderate-to-severe activity, CAS ≥3, NOSPECS ≥4 and duration under 3 months. Isolation of PBMCs was performed using over 8.5 ml of fresh peripheral blood. The CDR3 runs 11 residues. Germline V gene lookup returns CDR1 MGHDK and CDR2 SYGVNS. V lost 6 bases and J lost 11, with 13 bases in between. RNA transcripts were the source from which TCR beta CDR3 regions were amplified. The workflow started with a first-round RT-PCR run with HTBI primers and then moved on to a second-round multiplex PCR. Each CDR3 protein is one row after TCRdb ran MiXCR on the multiplex PCR reads. This sample has 740,000 or so distinct CDR3 sequences, with 40% found just once.

V is TRBV25-1 and J is TRBJ1-1; possibly TRBD1 for D (5 bases). This TCR was recovered from an adult man with Graves' ophthalmopathy. Sequencing was performed on peripheral blood. CDR3 bases: TGTGCCAGCAGGAGGGCAGGGTCCGCTTTCTTT. Residues: CASRRAGSAFF.